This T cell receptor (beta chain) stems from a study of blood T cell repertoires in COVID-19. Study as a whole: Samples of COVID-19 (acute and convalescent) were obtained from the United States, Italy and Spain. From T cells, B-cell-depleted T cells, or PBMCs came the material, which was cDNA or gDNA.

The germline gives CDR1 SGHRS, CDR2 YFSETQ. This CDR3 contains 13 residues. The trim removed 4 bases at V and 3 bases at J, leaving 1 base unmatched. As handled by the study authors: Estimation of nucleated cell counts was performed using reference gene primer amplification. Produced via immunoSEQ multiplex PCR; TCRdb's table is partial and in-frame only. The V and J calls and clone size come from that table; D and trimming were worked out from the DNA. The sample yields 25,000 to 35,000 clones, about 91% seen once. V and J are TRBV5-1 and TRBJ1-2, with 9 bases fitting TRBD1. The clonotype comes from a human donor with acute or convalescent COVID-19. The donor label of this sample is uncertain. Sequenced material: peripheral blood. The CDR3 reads CASSRDRDYGYTF. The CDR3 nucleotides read TGCGCCAGCAGCAGGGACAGGGACTATGGCTACACCTTC.